This T cell receptor (beta chain) is from a study of cytomegalovirus exposure and HLA in healthy donors (TCRdb year 2017). For context, the study as a whole: According to an earlier analysis of 587 of the donors, about 170 million T cells yielded roughly 110 million unique TCR beta sequences and more than 250 Gb of sequence data. A later analysis re-examined previously published TCR beta repertoires from just over 650 donors and added high-resolution HLA genotyping to investigate patterns of TCR occurrence. Rather than using new phenotypic data, the later analysis identified candidate immune exposures from TCR beta sequences and from how often those sequences occurred across donors. An earlier analysis of more than 450 of the donors used high-throughput TCR beta sequencing to judge whether each TCR beta V gene segment behaved as functional or pseudogenic. Of the roughly 400 genotyped donors, 70% to 90% were placed in the genetic ancestry cluster associated with self-reported Caucasian donors. A later genetic analysis used genome-wide SNP genotypes for about three fifths of the 666 donors, treating that subset as a discovery cohort. The study was designed to test whether signatures of past pathogen exposure could be identified by cataloging public T cell receptors. Every repertoire in the discovery cohort had been generated on one and the same sequencing platform. Donor age, sex, ethnicity and CMV serostatus were compiled together with the repertoire data. The study profiled the T cell repertoires of hundreds of subjects by immunosequencing and related them to cytomegalovirus serostatus. Typing coverage differed by locus: A, B, C, DRB1 and DQB1 were typed in about 620-640 donors, DQA1 in about 550, DPA1 in nearly 610, and DPB1 in approximately 450. An early release that covered about 600 HLA-typed donors contained about 300 gigabases of sequencing data and tens of millions of unique TCR sequences. To predict cytomegalovirus infection status, the study brought together high-throughput TCR immunosequencing, statistical association of individual TCRs with disease status, and machine learning. A few DR-DQ haplotypes were treated as single units for association and clustering because of strong linkage in the cohort. On average, 235,054 unique TCR beta nucleotide sequences were sequenced per donor among fewer than 500 genotyped donors of the cohort, with roughly 18% of those sequences being non-productive. Class I and class II HLA loci were covered by the typing at four-digit resolution. Besides the first cohort of more than 650 subjects, a separate validation cohort made up of over a hundred different subjects was used.

On this clone itself: Its specific antigen is unknown. There are no base qualities to consult, and no much larger clone falls within one base.

The investigation overall reported the following: A cluster of highly shared sequence variants was judged likely to be a technical artifact of the sequencing pipeline. Three of the identified cytomegalovirus-associated TCR beta chains were confirmed in vitro to be specific for cytomegalovirus antigens. Because HLA typing was missing for some donors at each locus, association tests included only the typed subset. In a later genetic analysis, fewer N-insertions in productive TCRs were reported among donors in an Asian-associated ancestry cluster than the roughly 640-donor mean. A later analysis found that most CMV-associated TCR beta chains appeared HLA-restricted, with HLA associations seemingly driven largely by CMV exposure. The 87-base-pair reads could not distinguish some IMGT-functional V segments, including TRBV6-2 and TRBV6-3, so those segments were excluded. In an earlier analysis of some 500 of the donors, most TCR beta V segments appeared in productive rearrangements about 87% or about 30% of the time, broadly matching IMGT annotations. This cohort had only TCR beta chains sequenced, and the lack of alpha or paired-chain data limited which features could be detected. Linkage disequilibrium might explain the correlated functional status among segregating V segments, but an unknown experimental factor could not be excluded. The authors suggested that the approach could potentially be extended to other disease states and immunological phenotypes. The presence/absence analyses assumed that sequencing depth was roughly uniform across donors, and that assumption may not be true. In a later analysis, 15,000 to 20,000 TCR beta sequences were associated with specific HLA alleles at a false discovery rate of 0.05. A total of fewer than 200 TCR beta chains were listed by the study as associated with cytomegalovirus. The classifier was reported to diagnose cytomegalovirus status with high specificity and sensitivity in both the original cohort and the validation cohort. Immune exposure information for the cohort was limited to CMV serostatus. A later analysis reported that several top co-occurrence clusters appeared linked to parvovirus B19, influenza, CMV and Epstein-Barr virus. In a later analysis, TCR association rates were found to vary across HLA loci, with the most associated TCRs seen for DRB1 alleles and the fewest for HLA-C alleles. The earlier analysis of 587 of the donors excluded approximately 17 rarely observed V segments, including chromosome 9 orphons, because counts were too low. When HLA alleles, especially DR and DQ, strongly co-occurred, TCR associations were difficult to assign to individual alleles. In a later genetic analysis, a missense DCLRE1C variant was associated with V-gene and J-gene trimming of TCR beta chains, and the association was replicated in an independent cohort. In a later analysis, HLA-associated TCR beta chains were found to be more clonally expanded and to have lower generation probabilities than equally common non-associated chains. A further reported finding was that TCR beta sequences accurately predicted the HLA-A and HLA-B alleles for most subjects in the first cohort. Across donors, most TCR sequences were observed very rarely, whereas some public TCRs were present in many individuals.

The germline V gene (reference sequence) supplies CDR1 LNHDA and CDR2 SQIVND. From the cysteine through the phenylalanine, the CDR3 covers 14 amino acids. Only the CDR3 region is kept as DNA, spanning 42 bases read in frame from base 1. V and J lose 3 bases and 4 bases, and a span of 11 bases separates them. To prepare the library, the immunoSEQ multiplex PCR assay was applied. For the multiplex PCR, a mixture combining 60 forward primers for TCR Vbeta segments and 13 reverse primers for TCR Jbeta segments was used. A multiplex PCR assay on genomic DNA amplified the CDR3 region of rearranged TCR beta genes. The amplified TCR beta libraries were sequenced on the Illumina HiSeq System as 87-base-pair reads. The original methods were these. Across the 500 to 700 repertoires, a later analysis counted approximately 75 million unique TCR beta chains, roughly 11 million of which were shared by at least two donors. Raw reads were error-corrected and collapsed into unique sequences with a nearest-neighbor algorithm that merged closely related sequences to remove PCR and sequencing errors. Alignment of CDR3 sequences to IMGT reference sequences was used to assign V, D and J gene segments. For a sequence to be retained, at least a six-nucleotide match to both a V gene segment and a J gene segment was required. A rearrangement counted as productive if the CDR3 had no stop codons and remained in frame with V and J, and every other rearrangement counted as non-productive. Following IMGT convention, CDR3 was defined as the stretch from the second conserved V-encoded cysteine up to the conserved J-encoded phenylalanine. The earlier analysis of more than 450 of the donors excluded sequences that lacked an unambiguous match to a single V gene segment. An earlier analysis of 550 to 650 of the donors classified V segments as functional when productive rearrangements were above 56.7% and as segregating when the standard deviation between donors was above 5%. A statistical classification framework was developed to diagnose cytomegalovirus status using the catalog of TCR beta chain sequences. In a later analysis, V and J genes were assigned by comparing TCR nucleotide sequences against IMGT/GENE-DB human TR gene sequences. In a later analysis, CDR3 sequences and most-parsimonious VDJ recombination scenarios were assigned using the TCRdist pipeline. In a later analysis, each TCR beta chain was defined by its CDR3 amino acid sequence together with its V-gene family, and reads lacking a unique V-gene family were excluded. A later analysis removed 450 to 600 highly shared, low-generation-probability nucleotide sequences to deal with suspected cross-contamination and a sequencing artifact. For each public chain, a later analysis derived a clonal expansion index from normalized ranks of inferred template counts within each repertoire. A later analysis computed generation probabilities with a VDJ recombination model fitted to out-of-frame rearrangements, and checked the results against IGoR. A later analysis scored TCR-TCR, TCR-HLA and TCR-CMV co-occurrence with hypergeometric tests, applying a repertoire-size bias correction to TCR pairs. A later analysis estimated false discovery rates by permuting HLA or CMV assignments 20 times. In a later analysis, co-occurring TCRs were grouped using DBSCAN, and TCRdist sequence similarity was added for clustering within HLA-allele-positive subsets. Repertoires with fewer than 30,000 or more than 120,000 public chains were left out of co-occurrence clustering, as were five repertoires with anomalous nucleotide sharing. TCRdb holds this immuneACCESS table with in-frame rearrangements only. Some clones are missing; in checked studies, unresolved V genes explain under half, and the rest has no known cause. The V and J calls and clone size come from that table; D and trimming were worked out from the DNA. Here the sample has 190,000 or so clones; 83% occur a single time. The ten largest clones take up more than 1.5% of the sample.

The cohort comprised under 700 healthy bone marrow donors. Cohort members were all nominally healthy when sampled, although unrecorded immune exposures were likely present. The donor tested CMV seronegative, placing the donor among the approximately 400 seronegative members of the cohort. Each donor provided a peripheral blood sample, and peripheral blood mononuclear cells were used for TCR beta sequencing. Genomic DNA was extracted from the blood cell samples with the Qiagen DNeasy Blood Extraction Kit. Sequencing was performed on PBMCs. The sequence was collected from a man aged 50 to 59 in good health and CMV-seronegative. The chain is made from TRBV19 and TRBJ2-3; the D gene is unclear. The DNA sequence is as follows: TGTGCCAGTAGTATCAGCGTTGGTTCAGATACGCAGTATTTT. Translated, it gives CASSISVGSDTQYF.